This T cell receptor (beta chain) is drawn from a study of blood T cell repertoires in COVID-19. Study at large: T cells, B-cell-depleted T cells, or PBMCs supplied cDNA or gDNA.

Germline V gene sequence: CDR1 GTSNPN, CDR2 SVGIG (reference sequence). This CDR3 has 14 amino acids. Deletions cut 3 bases from V and 0 bases from J, with 10 bases between. The assay was immunoSEQ multiplex PCR, and TCRdb's table has in-frame clones only and misses some. The data contain fewer than 250,000 clones, 85% to 90% of them seen just once; the ten biggest clones take up approximately 2.6%. Worth noting for this clone: The same CDR3 arises from other DNA sequences in this sample as well.

The gene calls are TRBV30 and TRBJ2-3, with D perhaps TRBD1 (5 bases). This clonotype was sampled from a man aged 30 to 45 with COVID-19, enrolled during active disease. The sample taken for sequencing was peripheral blood. CDR3 DNA sequence: TGTGCCTGGAGCAGGGTTAGCAGCACAGATACGCAGTATTTT. Translation: CAWSRVSSTDTQYF. The entire variable domain, with the rest obtained from reference TRBV30 and TRBJ2-3, is as follows: SQTIHQWPATLVQPVGSPLSLECTVEGTSNPNLYWYRQAAGRGLQLLFYSVGIGQISSEVPQNLSASRPQDRQFILSSKKLLLSDSGFYLCAWSRVSSTDTQYFGPGTRLTVL.